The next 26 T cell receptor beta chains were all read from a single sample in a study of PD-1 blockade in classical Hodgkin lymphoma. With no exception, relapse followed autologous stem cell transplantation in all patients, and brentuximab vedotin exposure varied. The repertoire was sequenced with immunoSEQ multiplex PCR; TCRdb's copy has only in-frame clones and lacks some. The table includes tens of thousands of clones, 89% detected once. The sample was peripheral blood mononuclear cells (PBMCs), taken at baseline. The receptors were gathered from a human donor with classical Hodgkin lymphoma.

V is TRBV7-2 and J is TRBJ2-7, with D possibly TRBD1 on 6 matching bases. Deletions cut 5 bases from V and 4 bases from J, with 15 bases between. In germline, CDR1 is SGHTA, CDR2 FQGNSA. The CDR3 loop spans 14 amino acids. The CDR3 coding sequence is TGTGCCAGCAGCCCACCAGGGGTTTGGTACGAGCAGTACTTC. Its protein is CASSPPGVWYEQYF.

The CDR3 bases are TGTGCCAGCAGCCTCGGGGCTTCAGGTTGGAACACTGAAGCTTTCTTT. It is translated as CASSLGASGWNTEAFF. The gene calls are TRBV5-6 and TRBJ1-1, with D possibly being TRBD1 (5 bases). Germline V lookup: CDR1 SGHDT, CDR2 YYEEEE. The CDR3 loop spans 16 amino acids. Trimming left V 4 bases short and J 1 base short, with 17 bases between.

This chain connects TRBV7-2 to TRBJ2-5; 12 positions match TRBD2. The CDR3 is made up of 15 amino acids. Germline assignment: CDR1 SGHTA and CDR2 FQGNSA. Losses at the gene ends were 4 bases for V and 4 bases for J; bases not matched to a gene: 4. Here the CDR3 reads CASSYPGLAGETQYF. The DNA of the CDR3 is TGTGCCAGCAGCTATCCGGGACTAGCGGGAGAGACCCAGTACTTC.

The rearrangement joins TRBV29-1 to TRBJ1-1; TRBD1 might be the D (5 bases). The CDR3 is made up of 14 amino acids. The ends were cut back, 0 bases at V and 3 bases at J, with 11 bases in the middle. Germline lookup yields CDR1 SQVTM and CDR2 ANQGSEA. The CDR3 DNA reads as TGCAGCGTTGAAGATCACGGGGGGGACACTGAAGCTTTCTTT. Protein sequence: CSVEDHGGDTEAFF.

This CDR3 reads CASSLGDTIYF. The DNA for the CDR3 is TGTGCCAGCAGCTTGGGTGACACCATATATTTT. V gene TRBV5-4 combines with J gene TRBJ1-3; D ambiguous. Germline-derived CDR1 and CDR2 are SGHNT and YYREEE (reference sequence). The CDR3 sequence is 11 residues long. V lost 0 bases, J lost 8 bases, and 3 bases lay in between.

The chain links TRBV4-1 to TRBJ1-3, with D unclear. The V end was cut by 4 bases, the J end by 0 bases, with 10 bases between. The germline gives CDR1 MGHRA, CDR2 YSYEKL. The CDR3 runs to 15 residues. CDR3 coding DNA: TGCGCCAGCAGCCCCCGCGGAGGCTCTGGAAACACCATATATTTT. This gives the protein CASSPRGGSGNTIYF.

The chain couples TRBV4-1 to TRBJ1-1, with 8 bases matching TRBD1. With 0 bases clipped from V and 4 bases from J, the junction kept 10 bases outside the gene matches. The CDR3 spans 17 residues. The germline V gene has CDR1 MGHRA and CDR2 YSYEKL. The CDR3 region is CASSQEKFRQGPTEAFF. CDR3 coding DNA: TGCGCCAGCAGCCAAGAAAAATTCCGACAGGGGCCCACTGAAGCTTTCTTT.

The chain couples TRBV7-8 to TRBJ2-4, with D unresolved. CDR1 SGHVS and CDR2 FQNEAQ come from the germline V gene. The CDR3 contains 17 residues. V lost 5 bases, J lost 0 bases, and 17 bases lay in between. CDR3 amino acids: CASSIYDNGVAKNIQYF. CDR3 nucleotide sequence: TGTGCCAGCAGCATATATGATAACGGAGTAGCCAAAAACATTCAGTACTTC.

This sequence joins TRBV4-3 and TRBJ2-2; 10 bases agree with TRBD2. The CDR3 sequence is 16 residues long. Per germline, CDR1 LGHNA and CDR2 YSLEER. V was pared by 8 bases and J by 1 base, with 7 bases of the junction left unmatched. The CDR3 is CASVASGRKNTGELFF. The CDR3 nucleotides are TGCGCCAGCGTGGCTAGCGGGAGAAAGAACACCGGGGAGCTGTTTTTT.

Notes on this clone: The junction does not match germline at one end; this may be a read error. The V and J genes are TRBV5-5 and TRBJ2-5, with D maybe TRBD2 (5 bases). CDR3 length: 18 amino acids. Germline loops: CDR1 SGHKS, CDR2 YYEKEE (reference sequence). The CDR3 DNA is TGTGTCAGCAGCTTGGAAGCTATGGGAGTTTCGATCTGGGAGACCCAGTACTTC. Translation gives CVSSLEAMGVSIWETQYF.

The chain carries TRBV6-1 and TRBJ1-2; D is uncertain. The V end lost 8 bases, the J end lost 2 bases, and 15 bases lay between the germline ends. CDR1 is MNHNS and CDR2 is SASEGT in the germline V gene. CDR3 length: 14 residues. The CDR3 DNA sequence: TGTGCCAGCCGTACGAGCCCGGAAAACTATGGCTACACCTTC. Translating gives CASRTSPENYGYTF.

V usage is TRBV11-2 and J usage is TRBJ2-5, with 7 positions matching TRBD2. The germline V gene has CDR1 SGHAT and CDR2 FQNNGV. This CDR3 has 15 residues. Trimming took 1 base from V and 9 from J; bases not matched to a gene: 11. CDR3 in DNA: TGTGCCAGCAGCTTAGTTCTTGGCGGGAGTAGGGCCCAGTACTTC. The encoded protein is CASSLVLGGSRAQYF.

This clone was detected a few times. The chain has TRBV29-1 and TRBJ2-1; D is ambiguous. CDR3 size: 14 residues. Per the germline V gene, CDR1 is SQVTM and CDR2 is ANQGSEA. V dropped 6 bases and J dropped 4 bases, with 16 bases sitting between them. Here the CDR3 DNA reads TGCAGCGTGGGCTCCCCCTACTTATACAATGAGCAGTTCTTC. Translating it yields CSVGSPYLYNEQFF.

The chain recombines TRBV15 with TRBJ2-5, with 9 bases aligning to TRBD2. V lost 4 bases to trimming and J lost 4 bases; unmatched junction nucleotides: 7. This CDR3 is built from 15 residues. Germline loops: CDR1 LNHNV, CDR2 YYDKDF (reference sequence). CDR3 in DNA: TGTGCCACCAGCACGTTAGCGGGAGTGGGAGAGACCCAGTACTTC. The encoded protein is CATSTLAGVGETQYF.

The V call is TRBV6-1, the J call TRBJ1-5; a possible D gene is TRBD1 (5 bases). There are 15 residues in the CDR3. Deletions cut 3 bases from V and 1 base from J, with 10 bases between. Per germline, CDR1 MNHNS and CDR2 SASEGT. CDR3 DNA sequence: TGTGCCAGCAGTGATCAGGGAGAAAGCAATCAGCCCCAGCATTTT. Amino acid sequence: CASSDQGESNQPQHF.

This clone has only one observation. CDR3 loop: CASSTDTDTQYF. The DNA for the CDR3 is TGTGCCAGCAGCACCGACACAGATACGCAGTATTTT. This sequence joins TRBV7-2 and TRBJ2-3; D is uncertain. Germline loops: CDR1 SGHTA, CDR2 FQGNSA. Deletions cut 5 bases from V and 2 bases from J, with 5 bases between. The CDR3 is 12 residues long.

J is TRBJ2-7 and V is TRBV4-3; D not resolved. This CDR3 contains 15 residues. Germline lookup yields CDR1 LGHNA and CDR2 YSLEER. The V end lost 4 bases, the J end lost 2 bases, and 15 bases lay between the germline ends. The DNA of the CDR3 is TGCGCCAGCAGCCCCTCGGGTGTAGGTACCTACGAGCAGTACTTC. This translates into CASSPSGVGTYEQYF.

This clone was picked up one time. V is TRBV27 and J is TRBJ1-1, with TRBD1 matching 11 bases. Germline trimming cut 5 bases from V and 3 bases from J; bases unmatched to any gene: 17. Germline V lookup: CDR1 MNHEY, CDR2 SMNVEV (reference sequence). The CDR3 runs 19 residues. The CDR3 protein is CASSPRDRGNIRHHTEAFF. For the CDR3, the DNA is TGTGCCAGCAGTCCCCGGGACAGGGGGAACATTAGACATCACACTGAAGCTTTCTTT.

DNA for the CDR3: TGTGCCAGCAGTTTGACCTTCAGCTCGAACACTGAAGCTTTCTTT. Translation gives CASSLTFSSNTEAFF. The chain uses TRBV7-2 and TRBJ1-1; no reliable D call. V was pared by 6 bases and J by 1 base, with 15 bases between. Per the germline V gene, CDR1 is SGHTA and CDR2 is FQGNSA. The CDR3 contains 15 residues.

The chain's CDR3 is CASSRTGTFPSGASYEQYF. CDR3 DNA sequence: TGTGCCAGTAGTAGGACAGGGACCTTCCCTAGCGGAGCCTCCTACGAGCAGTACTTC. The chain joins TRBV19 to TRBJ2-7; possible D gene TRBD1, 8 bases. CDR1 and CDR2 from the germline V gene are LNHDA and SQIVND (reference sequence). The CDR3 is 19 residues long. V was clipped by 4 bases and J by 0 bases, with 25 bases between them. Full variable domain (outside the CDR3, taken from reference TRBV19 and TRBJ2-7): DGGITQSPKYLFRKEGQNVTLSCEQNLNHDAMYWYRQDPGQGLRLIYYSQIVNDFQKGDIAEGYSVSREKKESFPLTVTSAQKNPTAFYLCASSRTGTFPSGASYEQYFGPGTRLTVT.

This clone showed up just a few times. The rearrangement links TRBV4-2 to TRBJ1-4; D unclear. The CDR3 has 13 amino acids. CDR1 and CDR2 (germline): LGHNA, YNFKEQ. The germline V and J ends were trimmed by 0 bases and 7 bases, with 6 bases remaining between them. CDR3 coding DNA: TGTGCCAGCAGCCAAGAAAACGGTGAAAAACTGTTTTTT. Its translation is CASSQENGEKLFF.

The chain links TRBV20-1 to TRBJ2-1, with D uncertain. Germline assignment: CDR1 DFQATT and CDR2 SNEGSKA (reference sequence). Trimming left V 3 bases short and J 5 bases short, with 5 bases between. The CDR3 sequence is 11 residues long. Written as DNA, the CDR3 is TGCAGTGCTAGTAGAAACAATGAGCAGTTCTTC. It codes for CSASRNNEQFF.

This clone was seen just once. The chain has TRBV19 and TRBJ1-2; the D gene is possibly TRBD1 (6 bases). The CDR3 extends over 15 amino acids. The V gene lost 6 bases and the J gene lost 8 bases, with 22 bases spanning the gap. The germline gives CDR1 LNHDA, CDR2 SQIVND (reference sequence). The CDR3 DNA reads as TGTGCCAGTAGGAGCAAGAGTTCGGGGGGCTGGGGCTACACCTTC. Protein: CASRSKSSGGWGYTF.

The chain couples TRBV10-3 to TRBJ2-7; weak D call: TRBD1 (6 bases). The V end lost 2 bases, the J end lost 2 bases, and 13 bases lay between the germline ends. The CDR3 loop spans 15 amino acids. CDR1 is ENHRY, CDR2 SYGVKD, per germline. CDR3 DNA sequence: TGTGCCATCAGTGAGCCTAGGCAGGGGACCTACGAGCAGTACTTC. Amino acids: CAISEPRQGTYEQYF.

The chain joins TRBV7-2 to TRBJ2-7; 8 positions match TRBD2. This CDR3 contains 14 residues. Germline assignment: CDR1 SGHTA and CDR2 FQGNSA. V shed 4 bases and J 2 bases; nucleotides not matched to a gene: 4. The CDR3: CASSSIAGTYEQYF. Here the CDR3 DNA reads TGTGCCAGCAGCTCAATAGCGGGGACCTACGAGCAGTACTTC.

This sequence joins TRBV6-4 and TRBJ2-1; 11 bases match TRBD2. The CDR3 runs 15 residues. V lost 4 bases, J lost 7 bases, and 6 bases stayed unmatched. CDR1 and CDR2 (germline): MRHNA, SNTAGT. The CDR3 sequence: CASSALAGVLNEQFF. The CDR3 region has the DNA TGTGCCAGCAGTGCACTAGCGGGAGTACTGAATGAGCAGTTCTTC.